The entry below describes one TCR beta chain. The data were obtained in a study of molecular identifiers for immune sequencing clone quantification. The CDR3 consists of 13 residues. The ends were cut back, 6 bases at V and 5 bases at J, with 13 bases in the middle. Germline loops: CDR1 SEHNR, CDR2 FQNEAQ (reference sequence). TCRdb reprocessed the PCR reads with MiXCR, giving one entry per CDR3 protein. The data hold over 50,000 distinct CDR3 sequences, with roughly a third observed a single time. Sorting captured naive CD8 T cells as CD8+CD4-CCR7+CD45RA+. What was sequenced was naive CD8+ T cells from blood, with Jurkat cell RNA spiked in. Subset described: FACS-sorted CD8+CD4-CCR7+CD45RA+ naive T cells. The receptor comes from a human donor in good health. Some libraries in this study had Jurkat cell RNA spiked in. The chain uses TRBV7-9 and TRBJ1-1; D uncertain. CDR3 in DNA: TGTGCCAGCAGGCGGCCTGAGAGAACTGAAGCTTTCTTT. Amino acids: CASRRPERTEAFF.